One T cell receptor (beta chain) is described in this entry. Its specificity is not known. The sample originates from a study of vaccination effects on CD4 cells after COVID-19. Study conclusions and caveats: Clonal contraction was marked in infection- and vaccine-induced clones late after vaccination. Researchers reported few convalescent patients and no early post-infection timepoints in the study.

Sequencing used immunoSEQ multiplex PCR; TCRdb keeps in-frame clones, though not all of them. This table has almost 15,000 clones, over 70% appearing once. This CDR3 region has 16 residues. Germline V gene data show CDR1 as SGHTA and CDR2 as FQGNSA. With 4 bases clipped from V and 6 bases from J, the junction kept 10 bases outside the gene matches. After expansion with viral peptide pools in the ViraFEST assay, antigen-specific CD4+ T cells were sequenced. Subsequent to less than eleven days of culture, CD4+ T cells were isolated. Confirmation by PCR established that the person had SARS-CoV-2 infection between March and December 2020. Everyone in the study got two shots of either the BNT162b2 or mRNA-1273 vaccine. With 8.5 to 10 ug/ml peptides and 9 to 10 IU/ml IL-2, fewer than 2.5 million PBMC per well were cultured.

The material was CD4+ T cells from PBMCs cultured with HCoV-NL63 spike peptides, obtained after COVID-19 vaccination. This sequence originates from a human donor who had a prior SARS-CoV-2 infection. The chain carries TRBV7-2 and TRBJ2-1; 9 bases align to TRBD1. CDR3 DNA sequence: TGTGCCAGCAGCTATTATTTCACAGGGGGCATCAATGAGCAGTTCTTC. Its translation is CASSYYFTGGINEQFF.